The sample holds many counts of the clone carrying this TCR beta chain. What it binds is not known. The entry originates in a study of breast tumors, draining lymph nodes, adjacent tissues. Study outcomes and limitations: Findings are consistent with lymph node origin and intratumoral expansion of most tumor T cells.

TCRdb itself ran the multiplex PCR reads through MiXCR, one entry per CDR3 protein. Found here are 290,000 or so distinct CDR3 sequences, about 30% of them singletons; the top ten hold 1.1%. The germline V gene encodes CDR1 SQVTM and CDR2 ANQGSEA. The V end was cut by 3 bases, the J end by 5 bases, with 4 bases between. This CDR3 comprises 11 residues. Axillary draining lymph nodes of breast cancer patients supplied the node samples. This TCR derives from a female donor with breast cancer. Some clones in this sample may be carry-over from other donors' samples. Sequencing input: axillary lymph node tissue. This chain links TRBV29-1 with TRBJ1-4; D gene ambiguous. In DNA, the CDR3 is TGCAGCGTTGACAGGAATGAAAAACTGTTTTTT. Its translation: CSVDRNEKLFF.